The 14 T cell receptor beta chains below all came from one sample that was sequenced in a study of shared clonotypes between healthy human individuals. Data came from immunoSEQ multiplex PCR; TCRdb stores just in-frame clones and leaves some out. The repertoire holds roughly 2.6 million clones, with more than 90% as singletons. The specimen was naive CD4+ T cells sorted from blood. As for subset: CD45RA+ positively selected. The source is a man aged 18 to 30 in good health.

This rearrangement joins TRBV14 to TRBJ2-5; D unclear. Deletions cut 2 bases from V and 3 bases from J, with 13 bases between. Germline CDR1 is SGHDN and CDR2 is FVKESK. The CDR3 consists of 15 residues. CDR3 sequence (DNA): TGTGCCAGCAGCCAAATTGGTAGGGTTGAAGAGACCCAGTACTTC. Its translation: CASSQIGRVEETQYF.

The chain carries TRBV7-2 and TRBJ2-7; 10 bases are shared with TRBD2. V dropped 0 bases and J dropped 3; count of bases not matched to a gene: 2. The CDR3 has 15 residues. Per the germline V gene, CDR1 is SGHTA and CDR2 is FQGNSA. This CDR3 is CASSLALAGDYEQYF. The DNA of the CDR3 is TGTGCCAGCAGCTTAGCGCTAGCGGGAGACTACGAGCAGTACTTC.

The V call is TRBV7-2, the J call TRBJ2-2; 10 bases align to TRBD2. Germline V lookup: CDR1 SGHTA, CDR2 FQGNSA. J was trimmed by 2 bases and V by 3 bases; bases with no gene match: 3. This CDR3 has 16 amino acids. The CDR3 DNA reads as TGTGCCAGCAGCTTGATAGCGGGAGGTAACACCGGGGAGCTGTTTTTT. Protein sequence: CASSLIAGGNTGELFF.

The J gene is TRBJ1-6, the V gene TRBV19, with TRBD1 matching over 9 bases. Germline-derived CDR1 and CDR2 are LNHDA and SQIVND (reference sequence). J gave up 9 bases and V 1 base, and 7 bases lay outside the gene matches. This CDR3 is built from 16 residues. The CDR3 DNA reads TGTGCCAGTAGTATAGCGGCGGACAGGGGAGGTTCACCCCTCCACTTT. Protein product: CASSIAADRGGSPLHF.

The CDR3 sequence: CSVDERAKGKNIQYF. The CDR3 DNA is TGCAGCGTTGATGAACGGGCGAAGGGCAAAAACATTCAGTACTTC. The chain combines TRBV29-1 with TRBJ2-4, with D hard to call. V was clipped by 3 bases and J by 3 bases, with 15 bases between them. The CDR3 is made up of 15 amino acids. CDR1 is SQVTM and CDR2 is ANQGSEA in the germline V gene.

This chain uses TRBV19 with TRBJ2-1, with 10 bases aligning to TRBD2. The CDR3 is 17 residues long. Germline trimming cut 3 bases from V and 1 base from J; bases unmatched to any gene: 6. The germline CDR1 and CDR2 sequences are LNHDA and SQIVND (reference sequence). The CDR3 region has the DNA TGTGCCAGTAGTATTACCCTAGCGGGAGTGTCCTACAATGAGCAGTTCTTC. Protein: CASSITLAGVSYNEQFF. The full variable domain, with the rest looked up from reference TRBV19 and TRBJ2-1, is DGGITQSPKYLFRKEGQNVTLSCEQNLNHDAMYWYRQDPGQGLRLIYYSQIVNDFQKGDIAEGYSVSREKKESFPLTVTSAQKNPTAFYLCASSITLAGVSYNEQFFGPGTRLTVL.

The chain joins TRBV7-6 to TRBJ2-1; 12 nucleotides line up with TRBD2. Germline CDR1 SGHVS, CDR2 FNYEAQ. This CDR3 is 15 amino acids long. V lost 4 bases and J lost 3; bases outside the gene matches: 1. The CDR3 DNA sequence: TGTGCCAGCAGCTCGACTAGCGGGGGCTACAATGAGCAGTTCTTC. Translation gives CASSSTSGGYNEQFF. Full variable domain (rest looked up from reference TRBV7-6 and TRBJ2-1): GAGVSQSPRYKVTKRGQDVALRCDPISGHVSLYWYRQALGQGPEFLTYFNYEAQQDKSGLPNDRFSAERPEGSISTLTIQRTEQRDSAMYRCASSSTSGGYNEQFFGPGTRLTVL.

The chain combines TRBV15 with TRBJ1-3; D not certain. V was cut by 5 bases and J by 1 base, with 3 bases left in between. Germline V CDR1 and CDR2: LNHNV, YYDKDF (reference sequence). The CDR3 length is 12 residues. CDR3 DNA sequence: TGTGCCACCAGCGCTTCTGGAAACACCATATATTTT. Translating gives CATSASGNTIYF.

The chain uses TRBV30 and TRBJ2-1; D call uncertain. The CDR3 runs to 14 residues. Germline loops: CDR1 GTSNPN, CDR2 SVGIG (reference sequence). V was trimmed by 5 bases and J by 0 bases, leaving 11 bases between them. CDR3 sequence (DNA): TGTGCCTGGGAAGGCCAACTCTCCTACAATGAGCAGTTCTTC. Its translation: CAWEGQLSYNEQFF.

V is TRBV4-3 and J is TRBJ1-5; 8 nucleotides match TRBD1. The germline gives CDR1 LGHNA, CDR2 YSLEER. The CDR3 contains 17 residues. With 3 bases clipped from V and 6 bases from J, the junction kept 13 bases outside the gene matches. The CDR3 loop is CASSHPGTGGSTQPQHF. CDR3 sequence (DNA): TGCGCCAGCAGCCACCCCGGGACAGGTGGGTCCACTCAGCCCCAGCATTTT.

J is TRBJ2-3 and V is TRBV29-1; 7 nucleotides agree with TRBD2. The CDR3 spans 15 residues. V dropped 5 bases and J dropped 2; count of bases not matched to a gene: 10. CDR1 SQVTM and CDR2 ANQGSEA come from the germline V gene. The CDR3 is CSVPPSGANTDTQYF. The CDR3 DNA follows: TGCAGCGTTCCCCCCAGCGGGGCGAACACAGATACGCAGTATTTT.

This chain uses TRBV19 with TRBJ1-2; D is possibly TRBD1 (6 bases). The length of the CDR3 is 12 residues. CDR1 is LNHDA and CDR2 is SQIVND in the germline V gene (reference sequence). Trimming cost V 10 bases and J 4 bases, with 13 bases left between them. CDR3 sequence (DNA): TGTGCCATTAAAGAGGGGGTCTATGGCTACACCTTC. Its translation: CAIKEGVYGYTF. Variable domain in full (rest from reference TRBV19 and TRBJ1-2): DGGITQSPKYLFRKEGQNVTLSCEQNLNHDAMYWYRQDPGQGLRLIYYSQIVNDFQKGDIAEGYSVSREKKESFPLTVTSAQKNPTAFYLCAIKEGVYGYTFGSGTRLTVV.

The chain employs TRBV7-8 and TRBJ1-2; the D gene is possibly TRBD1 (6 bases). The germline V and J ends were trimmed by 3 bases and 7 bases, with 15 bases remaining between them. The V gene's germline CDR1 is SGHVS and CDR2 FQNEAQ. There are 14 residues in the CDR3. The CDR3, as DNA: TGTGCCAGCAGCTTGCAGAACAGGGATTCTGGCTACACCTTC. This sequence encodes CASSLQNRDSGYTF.

This chain joins TRBV5-1 and TRBJ1-6; possible D gene TRBD1, 5 bases. CDR3 size: 14 residues. In germline, CDR1 is SGHRS, CDR2 YFSETQ. With 5 bases removed from V and 8 bases from J, the gap between germline ends came to 14 bases. CDR3: CASRPQASDSPLHF. DNA of the CDR3: TGCGCCAGCAGGCCACAGGCCTCCGATTCACCCCTCCACTTT. The whole variable domain, filled in from reference TRBV5-1 and TRBJ1-6, reads KAGVTQTPRYLIKTRGQQVTLSCSPISGHRSVSWYQQTPGQGLQFLFEYFSETQRNKGNFPGRFSGRQFSNSRSEMNVSTLELGDSALYLCASRPQASDSPLHFGNGTRLTVT.